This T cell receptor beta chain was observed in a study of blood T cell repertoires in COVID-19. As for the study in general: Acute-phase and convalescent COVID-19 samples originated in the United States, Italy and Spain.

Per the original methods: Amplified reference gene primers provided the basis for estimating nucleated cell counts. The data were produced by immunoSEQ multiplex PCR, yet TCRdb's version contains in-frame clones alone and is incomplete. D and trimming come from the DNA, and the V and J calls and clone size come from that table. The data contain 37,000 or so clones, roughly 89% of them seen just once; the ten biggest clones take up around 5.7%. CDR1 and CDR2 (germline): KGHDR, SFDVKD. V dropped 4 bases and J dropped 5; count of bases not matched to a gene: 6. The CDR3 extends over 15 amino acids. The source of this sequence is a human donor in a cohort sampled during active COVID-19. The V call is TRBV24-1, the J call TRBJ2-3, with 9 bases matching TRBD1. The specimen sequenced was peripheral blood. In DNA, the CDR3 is TGTGCCACCAGTGACTTTGGACAGGGGATAGATACGCAGTATTTT. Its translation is CATSDFGQGIDTQYF.